Reported below is one T cell receptor (beta chain). These data are taken from a study of blood T cell repertoires in COVID-19. TCRdb's copy holds only in-frame clones and misses some; the assay was immunoSEQ multiplex PCR. The sample has over 45,000 clones; roughly 87% are singletons. The CDR3 is 18 amino acids. The germline V and J ends were trimmed by 6 bases and 3 bases, with 23 bases remaining between them. The chain joins TRBV23-1 to TRBJ1-4; D perhaps matches TRBD1 (6 bases). TRBV23-1 is recorded as an ORF, its role being uncertain. The source of this sequence is a woman over 75 with acute or convalescent COVID-19. Sequenced: peripheral blood. The CDR3 nucleotides read TGCGCCAGCAGCCTATTTCGCCAGGGGAAGGGAGCTAATGAAAAACTGTTTTTT. It encodes CASSLFRQGKGANEKLFF.